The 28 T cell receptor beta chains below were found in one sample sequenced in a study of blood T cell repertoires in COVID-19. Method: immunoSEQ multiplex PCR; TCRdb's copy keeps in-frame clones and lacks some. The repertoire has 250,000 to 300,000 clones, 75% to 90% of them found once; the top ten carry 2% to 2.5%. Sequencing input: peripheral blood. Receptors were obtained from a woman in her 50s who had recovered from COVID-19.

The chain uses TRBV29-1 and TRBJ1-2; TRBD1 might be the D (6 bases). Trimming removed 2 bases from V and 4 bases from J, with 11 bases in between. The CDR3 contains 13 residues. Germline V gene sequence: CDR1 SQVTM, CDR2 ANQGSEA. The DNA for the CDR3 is TGCAGCGTTGAACCCCCAGGGGTCTATGGCTACACCTTC. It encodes CSVEPPGVYGYTF.

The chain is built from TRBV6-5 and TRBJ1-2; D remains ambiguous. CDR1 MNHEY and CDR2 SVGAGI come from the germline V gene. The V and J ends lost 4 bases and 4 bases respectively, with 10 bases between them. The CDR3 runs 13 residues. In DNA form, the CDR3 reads TGTGCCAGCAGTTCATCAGTGGCCTATGGCTACACCTTC. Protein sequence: CASSSSVAYGYTF.

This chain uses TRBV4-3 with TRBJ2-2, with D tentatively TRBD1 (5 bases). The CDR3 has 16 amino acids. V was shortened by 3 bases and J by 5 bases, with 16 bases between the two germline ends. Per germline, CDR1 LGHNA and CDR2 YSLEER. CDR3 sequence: CASSHDRSRVTGELFF. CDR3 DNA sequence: TGCGCCAGCAGCCATGATCGGAGCAGGGTAACCGGGGAGCTGTTTTTT.

CDR3 DNA sequence: TGTGCCAGCTCGGGGGGACTAGCGGCAGATACGCAGTATTTT. Translating gives CASSGGLAADTQYF. The V and J genes are TRBV7-3 and TRBJ2-3; 11 bases match TRBD2. Per germline, CDR1 SGHTA and CDR2 FQGTGA. J was trimmed by 4 bases and V by 8 bases; bases with no gene match: 5. CDR3 length: 14 amino acids.

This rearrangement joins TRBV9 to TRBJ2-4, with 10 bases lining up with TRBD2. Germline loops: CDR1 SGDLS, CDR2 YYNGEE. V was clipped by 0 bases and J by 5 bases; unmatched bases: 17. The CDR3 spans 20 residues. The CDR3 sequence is CASSVGSLAGASGVENIQYF. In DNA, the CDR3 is TGTGCCAGCAGCGTAGGGAGTCTAGCGGGGGCATCGGGGGTAGAAAACATTCAGTACTTC.

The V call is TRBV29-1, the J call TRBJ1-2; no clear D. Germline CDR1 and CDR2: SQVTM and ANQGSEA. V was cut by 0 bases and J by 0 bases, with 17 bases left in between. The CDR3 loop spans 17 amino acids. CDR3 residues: CSVEDRITAESNYGYTF. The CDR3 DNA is TGCAGCGTTGAAGATCGAATAACAGCTGAGTCTAACTATGGCTACACCTTC.

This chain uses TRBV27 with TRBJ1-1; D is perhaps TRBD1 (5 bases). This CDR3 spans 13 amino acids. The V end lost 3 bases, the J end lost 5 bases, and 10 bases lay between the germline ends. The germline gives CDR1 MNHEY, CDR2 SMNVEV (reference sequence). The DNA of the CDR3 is TGTGCCAGCAGTTTCCAGGGTAATACTGAAGCTTTCTTT. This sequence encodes CASSFQGNTEAFF.

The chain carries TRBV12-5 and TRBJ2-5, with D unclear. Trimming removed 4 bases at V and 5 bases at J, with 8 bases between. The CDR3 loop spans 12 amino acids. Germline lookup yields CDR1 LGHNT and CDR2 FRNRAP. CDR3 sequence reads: CASGSSIETQYF. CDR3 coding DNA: TGTGCTAGTGGTTCCTCTATCGAGACCCAGTACTTC.

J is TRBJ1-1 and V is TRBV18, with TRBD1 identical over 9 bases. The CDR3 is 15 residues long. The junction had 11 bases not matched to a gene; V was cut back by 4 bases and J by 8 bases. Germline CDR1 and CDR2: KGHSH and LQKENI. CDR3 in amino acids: CASSHNMGQGGEAFF. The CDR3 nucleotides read TGTGCCAGCTCACACAATATGGGACAGGGTGGAGAAGCTTTCTTT.

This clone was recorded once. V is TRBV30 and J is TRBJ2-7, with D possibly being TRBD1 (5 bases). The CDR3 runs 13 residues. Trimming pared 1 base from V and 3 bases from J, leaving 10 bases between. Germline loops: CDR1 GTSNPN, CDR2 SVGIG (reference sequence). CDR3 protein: CAWSGGQVYEQYF. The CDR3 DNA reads TGTGCCTGGAGTGGCGGACAAGTCTACGAGCAGTACTTC.

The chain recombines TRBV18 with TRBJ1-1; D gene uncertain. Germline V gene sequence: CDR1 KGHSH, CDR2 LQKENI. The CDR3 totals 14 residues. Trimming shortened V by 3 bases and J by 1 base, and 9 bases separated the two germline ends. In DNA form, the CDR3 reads TGTGCCAGCTCACCCGCCCACGGGAACACTGAAGCTTTCTTT. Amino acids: CASSPAHGNTEAFF.

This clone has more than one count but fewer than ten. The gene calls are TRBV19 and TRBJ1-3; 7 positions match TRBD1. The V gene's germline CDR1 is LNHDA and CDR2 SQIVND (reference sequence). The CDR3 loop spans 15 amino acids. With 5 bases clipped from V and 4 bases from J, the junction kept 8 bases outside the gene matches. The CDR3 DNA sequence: TGTGCCAGTAGTGGGACAGCAGCGAAAGGAAACACCATATATTTT. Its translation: CASSGTAAKGNTIYF.

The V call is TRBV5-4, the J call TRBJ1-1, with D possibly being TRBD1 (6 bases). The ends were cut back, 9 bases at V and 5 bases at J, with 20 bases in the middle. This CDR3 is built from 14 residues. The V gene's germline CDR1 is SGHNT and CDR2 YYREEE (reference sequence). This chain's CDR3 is CAITTGRMPTEAFF. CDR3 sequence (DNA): TGTGCCATCACTACAGGGAGAATGCCTACTGAAGCTTTCTTT.

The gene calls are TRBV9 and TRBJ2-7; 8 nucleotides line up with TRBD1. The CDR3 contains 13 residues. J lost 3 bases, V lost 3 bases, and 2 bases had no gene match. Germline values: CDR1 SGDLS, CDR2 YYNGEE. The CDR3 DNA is TGTGCCAGCAGCGAGGGGACAGGCTACGAGCAGTACTTC. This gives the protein CASSEGTGYEQYF.

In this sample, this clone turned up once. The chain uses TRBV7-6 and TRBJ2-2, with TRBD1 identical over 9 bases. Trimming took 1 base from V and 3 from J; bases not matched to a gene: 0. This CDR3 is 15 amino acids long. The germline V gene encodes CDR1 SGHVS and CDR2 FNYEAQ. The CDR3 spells CASSLGTGDTGELFF. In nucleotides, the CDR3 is TGTGCCAGCAGCTTAGGGACAGGGGACACCGGGGAGCTGTTTTTT.

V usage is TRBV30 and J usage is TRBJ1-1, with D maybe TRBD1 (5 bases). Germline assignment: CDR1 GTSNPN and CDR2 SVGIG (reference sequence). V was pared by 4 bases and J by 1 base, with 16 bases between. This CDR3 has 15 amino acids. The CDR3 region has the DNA TGTGCCTGGATAATAACAGGTTTTAGGAACACTGAAGCTTTCTTT. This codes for CAWIITGFRNTEAFF.

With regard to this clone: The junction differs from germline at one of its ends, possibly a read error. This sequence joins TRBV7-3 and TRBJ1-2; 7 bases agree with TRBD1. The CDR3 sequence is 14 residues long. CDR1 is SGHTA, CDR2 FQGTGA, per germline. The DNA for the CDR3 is TGTGCCAGCAGCCAAGGAAGTGGGACAGCAGGATACGCCTTC. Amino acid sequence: CASSQGSGTAGYAF.

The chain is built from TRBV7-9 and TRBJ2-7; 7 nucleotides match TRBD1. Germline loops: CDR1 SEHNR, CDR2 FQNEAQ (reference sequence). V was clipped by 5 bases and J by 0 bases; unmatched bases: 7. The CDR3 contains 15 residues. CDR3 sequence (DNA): TGTGCCAGCAGCCGGACGACAGGGACCTCCTACGAGCAGTACTTC. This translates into CASSRTTGTSYEQYF.

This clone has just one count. CDR3 nucleotides: TGTGCCAGCAGTCCACAGGGCGGCTATGGCTACACCTTC. Its translation: CASSPQGGYGYTF. The chain employs TRBV27 and TRBJ1-2; perhaps TRBD1 as D (6 bases). This CDR3 has 13 amino acids. Germline CDR1 MNHEY, CDR2 SMNVEV (reference sequence). The germline V and J ends were trimmed by 5 bases and 4 bases, with 11 bases remaining between them.

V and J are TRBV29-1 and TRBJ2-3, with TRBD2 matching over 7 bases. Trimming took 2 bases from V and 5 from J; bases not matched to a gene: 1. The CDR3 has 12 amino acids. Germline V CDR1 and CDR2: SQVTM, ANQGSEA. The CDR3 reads CSVEREGDTQYF. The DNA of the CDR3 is TGCAGCGTTGAAAGGGAGGGAGATACGCAGTATTTT.

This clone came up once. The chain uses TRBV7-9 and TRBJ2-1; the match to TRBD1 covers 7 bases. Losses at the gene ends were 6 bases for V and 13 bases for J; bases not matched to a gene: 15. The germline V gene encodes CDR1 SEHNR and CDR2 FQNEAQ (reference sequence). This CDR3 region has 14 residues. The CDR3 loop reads CASSQTRQGLIQFF. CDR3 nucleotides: TGTGCCAGCAGTCAAACCCGACAGGGTTTAATACAGTTCTTC. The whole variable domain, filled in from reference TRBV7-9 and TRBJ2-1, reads DTGVSQNPRHKITKRGQNVTFRCDPISEHNRLYWYRQTLGQGPEFLTYFQNEAQLEKSRLLSDRFSAERPKGSFSTLEIQRTEQGDSAMYLCASSQTRQGLIQFFGPGTRLTVL.

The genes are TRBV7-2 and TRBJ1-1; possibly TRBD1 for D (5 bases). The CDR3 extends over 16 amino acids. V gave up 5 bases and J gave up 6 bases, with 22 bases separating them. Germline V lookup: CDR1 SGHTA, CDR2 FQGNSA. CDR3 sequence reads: CASSLQMGLRLAEAFF. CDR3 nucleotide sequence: TGTGCCAGCAGCCTCCAGATGGGGCTTCGGCTGGCTGAAGCTTTCTTT.

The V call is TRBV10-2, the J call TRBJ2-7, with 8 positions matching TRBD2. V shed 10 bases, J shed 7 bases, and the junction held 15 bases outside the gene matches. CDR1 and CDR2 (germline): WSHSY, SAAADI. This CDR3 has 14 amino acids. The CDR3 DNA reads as TGCGCCACCTCGGGGGGGCAGGGCGATCAGGAGCAGTACTTC. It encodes CATSGGQGDQEQYF.

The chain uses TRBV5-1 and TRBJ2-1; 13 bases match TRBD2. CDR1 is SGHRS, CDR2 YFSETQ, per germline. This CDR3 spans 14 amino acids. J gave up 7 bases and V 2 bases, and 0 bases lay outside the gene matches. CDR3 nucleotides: TGCGCCAGCAGCTTACTAGCGGGAGGGAATGAGCAGTTCTTC. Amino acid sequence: CASSLLAGGNEQFF.

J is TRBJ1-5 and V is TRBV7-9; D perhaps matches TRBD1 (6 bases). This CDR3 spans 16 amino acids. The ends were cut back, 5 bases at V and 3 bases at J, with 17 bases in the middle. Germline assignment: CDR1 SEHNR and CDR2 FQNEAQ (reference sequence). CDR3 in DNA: TGTGCCAGCAGCAAAGGGGGGGGCCCATCCAATCAGCCCCAGCATTTT. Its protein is CASSKGGGPSNQPQHF.

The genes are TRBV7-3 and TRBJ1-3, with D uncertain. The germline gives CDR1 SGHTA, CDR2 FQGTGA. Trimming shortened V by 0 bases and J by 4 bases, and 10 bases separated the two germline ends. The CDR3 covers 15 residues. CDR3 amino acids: CASSLTRGGGNTIYF. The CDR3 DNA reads TGTGCCAGCAGCTTAACGCGGGGAGGCGGAAACACCATATATTTT. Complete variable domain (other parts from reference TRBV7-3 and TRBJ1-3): GAGVSQTPSNKVTEKGKYVELRCDPISGHTALYWYRQSLGQGPEFLIYFQGTGAADDSGLPNDRFFAVRPEGSVSTLKIQRTERGDSAVYLCASSLTRGGGNTIYFGEGSWLTVV.

CDR3 nucleotide sequence: TGTGCCAGCAGCTTGCCCCAGGGAGGATACGAGCAGTACTTC. Amino acid sequence: CASSLPQGGYEQYF. The V and J genes are TRBV7-9 and TRBJ2-7, with D perhaps TRBD2 (6 bases). Trimming pared 3 bases from V and 4 bases from J, leaving 13 bases between. In germline, CDR1 is SEHNR, CDR2 FQNEAQ (reference sequence). The CDR3 is 14 amino acids.

CDR3 sequence reads: CASRVGAGNGYTF. The CDR3 DNA is TGTGCCAGCAGGGTGGGGGCAGGGAATGGCTACACCTTC. The V call is TRBV6-5, the J call TRBJ1-2; D possibly corresponds to TRBD1 (6 bases). V lost 6 bases and J 6 bases, leaving 14 bases between the germline ends. In germline, CDR1 is MNHEY, CDR2 SVGAGI. This CDR3 has 13 residues.